Shown below are 14 T cell receptor beta chains from a single sample sequenced in a study of vaccination and CD4 T cells after COVID-19. Sequencing of cultured CD4+ T cell DNA used the Oncomine TCR Beta short-read assay. Via MiXCR, TCRdb re-called the PCR reads, giving one row per CDR3 protein. In the table there are some 11,000 distinct CDR3 sequences, under 55% of which are singletons. These receptors are not linked to any known antigen. Treatment reported: approximately nine-day PBMC culture with coronavirus spike peptide pools or control peptides (ViraFEST assay). Sequenced input: CD4+ T cells from blood, cultured in vitro. Receptors were obtained from a human donor who had recovered from COVID-19.

In nucleotides, the CDR3 is TGCGCCAGCAGCTTGTCGGGGGGTAACTATGGCTACACCTTC. It yields the protein CASSLSGGNYGYTF. This sequence joins TRBV5-1 and TRBJ1-2; perhaps TRBD1 as D (5 bases). Trimming cost V 1 base and J 1 base, with 8 bases left between them. CDR3 length: 14 amino acids. Germline assignment: CDR1 SGHRS and CDR2 YFSETQ. The complete variable domain, with remaining parts taken from reference TRBV5-1 and TRBJ1-2, reads KAGVTQTPRYLIKTRGQQVTLSCSPISGHRSVSWYQQTPGQGLQFLFEYFSETQRNKGNFPGRFSGRQFSNSRSEMNVSTLELGDSALYLCASSLSGGNYGYTFGSGTRLTVV.

A few counts support this clonotype. The V gene is TRBV30, the J gene TRBJ2-7, with TRBD2 matching 12 bases. Unmatched junction bases numbered 4, after V lost 3 bases and J lost 4 bases. CDR1 is GTSNPN and CDR2 is SVGIG in the germline V gene (reference sequence). This CDR3 contains 14 residues. The CDR3 protein is CAWRRTSGNYEQYF. The CDR3 DNA reads TGTGCCTGGAGGAGGACTAGCGGGAATTACGAGCAGTACTTC.

This clonotype showed up just a few times. This chain links TRBV7-2 with TRBJ1-2; no definite D call. Trimming shortened V by 3 bases and J by 8 bases, and 19 bases separated the two germline ends. The length of the CDR3 is 15 residues. Looked up from germline, CDR1 is SGHTA and CDR2 is FQGNSA. CDR3 sequence reads: CASSLFRVASQGYTF. CDR3 DNA sequence: TGTGCCAGCAGCTTGTTCAGAGTTGCTAGCCAAGGCTACACCTTC.

The chain employs TRBV18 and TRBJ2-1; 15 bases fit TRBD2. Germline V gene lookup returns CDR1 KGHSH and CDR2 LQKENI. The CDR3 has 16 residues. The trim removed 5 bases at V and 4 bases at J, leaving 3 bases unmatched. The CDR3 here is CASSAGTSGRYNEQFF. The CDR3 coding sequence is TGTGCCAGCTCAGCTGGGACTAGCGGGAGGTACAATGAGCAGTTCTTC.

The chain is built from TRBV10-3 and TRBJ1-1, with TRBD1 as a possible D gene (6 bases). From germline, CDR1 is ENHRY and CDR2 SYGVKD. This CDR3 contains 13 residues. V gave up 10 bases and J gave up 5 bases, with 17 bases separating them. This chain's CDR3 is CATLQGSETEAFF. The CDR3 DNA sequence: TGTGCCACTCTCCAGGGGAGTGAAACTGAAGCTTTCTTT.

This chain joins TRBV7-2 and TRBJ2-7; no clear D. V gave up 3 bases and J gave up 8 bases, with 11 bases separating them. This CDR3 contains 12 residues. The germline gives CDR1 SGHTA, CDR2 FQGNSA. CDR3 DNA: TGTGCCAGCAGCTTTTGGTCCCGGCAGCAGTACTTC. Translation: CASSFWSRQQYF.

The CDR3 region has the DNA TGCGCCAGCAGACCGATCACAGGGCGCGTCAGCTCTGGGGCCAACGTCCTGACTTTC. It codes for CASRPITGRVSSGANVLTF. The chain employs TRBV23-1 and TRBJ2-6; TRBD1 is a possible D gene (6 bases). TRBV23-1 is annotated as an ORF whose role is uncertain. The V end lost 6 bases, the J end lost 0 bases, and 21 bases lay between the germline ends. The CDR3 covers 19 residues.

This clonotype was seen more than once but under ten times. The genes are TRBV29-1 and TRBJ2-3; D may be TRBD2 (6 bases). Germline V gives CDR1 SQVTM, CDR2 ANQGSEA. The CDR3 is made up of 12 amino acids. Trimming left V 3 bases short and J 3 bases short, with 7 bases between. In nucleotides, the CDR3 is TGCAGCGTTGACGCGGGGACAGATACGCAGTATTTT. Its protein product is CSVDAGTDTQYF.

The J gene is TRBJ2-7, the V gene TRBV20-1; either TRBD1 or TRBD2 may fit D (5 bases each). Germline assignment: CDR1 DFQATT and CDR2 SNEGSKA (reference sequence). V was clipped by 4 bases and J by 3 bases, with 13 bases between them. CDR3 size: 13 residues. CDR3 protein: CSATGARDYEQYF. The DNA for the CDR3 is TGCAGTGCTACCGGGGCAAGGGACTACGAGCAGTACTTC.

The chain is built from TRBV6-2 or TRBV6-3 and TRBJ2-1; tentatively, D is TRBD1 or TRBD2 (6 bases each). V was clipped by 8 bases and J by 0 bases, with 11 bases between them. CDR1 and CDR2 (germline): MNHEY, SVGEGT. The CDR3 runs 14 residues. This CDR3 is CASGGGSSYNEQFF. The CDR3 region has the DNA TGTGCCAGCGGAGGGGGGAGCTCCTACAATGAGCAGTTCTTC.

The chain employs TRBV24-1 and TRBJ2-1, with 8 bases matching TRBD1. J was trimmed by 6 bases and V by 4 bases; bases with no gene match: 7. Germline CDR1 and CDR2: KGHDR and SFDVKD. The CDR3 spans 15 residues. The CDR3 DNA is TGTGCCACCAGTGACCAAGGACAGGGTAGCAATGAGCAGTTCTTC. It specifies CATSDQGQGSNEQFF.

This clonotype was recorded a few times. The chain employs TRBV25-1 and TRBJ1-6; a possible D gene is TRBD1 (5 bases). This CDR3 comprises 15 residues. From germline, CDR1 is MGHDK and CDR2 SYGVNS. V lost 7 bases to trimming and J lost 7 bases, with 17 bases between them. The DNA of the CDR3 is TGTGCCAGCAACCATGAGGGGATGGGAAATTCACCCCTCCACTTT. Translated, it gives CASNHEGMGNSPLHF.

The V and J genes are TRBV5-1 and TRBJ2-3; 10 positions agree with TRBD2. The CDR3 totals 15 residues. CDR1 is SGHRS, CDR2 YFSETQ, per germline. With V trimmed by 4 bases and J by 3 bases, 5 bases remained unmatched. The CDR3 is CASSRSGRMTDTQYF. The CDR3 DNA sequence: TGCGCCAGCAGCCGTAGCGGGAGGATGACAGATACGCAGTATTTT.

This clonotype was recorded a few times. V gene TRBV10-3 combines with J gene TRBJ2-2, with 8 bases fitting TRBD2. The CDR3 is 14 residues long. Germline CDR1 reads ENHRY; CDR2 reads SYGVKD. The trim removed 4 bases at V and 7 bases at J, leaving 5 bases unmatched. The CDR3 DNA follows: TGTGCCATCAGTGCACTAGCGGATGGCGGGGAGCTGTTTTTT. Encoded protein: CAISALADGGELFF.